These 8 T cell receptor beta chains were sequenced from one sample in a study of CD8 T cells in ankylosing spondylitis (TCRdb year 2017). Study-wide findings and limitations: Blood from ankylosing spondylitis patients appeared to be characterized by a TCR beta motif composed of eight or nine highly homologous amino acid variants.

Receptors were amplified or captured by 5' RACE. The sequencer listed for this sample is Illumina HiSeq 2500. TCRdb redid the processing of the public reads, applying fastp at Q25 and MiXCR, and retained in-frame beta chains. One record per CDR3 amino acid sequence lists the most common genes and DNA. A total of about 800,000 distinct CDR3 sequences appear in this sample, about an eighth of them only once. The ten largest clones add up to approximately 0.51% of the sample. The antigens of these receptors remain unknown. The source material was blood, either unsorted or a sorted T cell fraction (not recorded which). The receptors come from a male donor with ankylosing spondylitis.

The V call is TRBV11-2, the J call TRBJ1-5, with no clear D. This CDR3 has 13 residues. Germline CDR1 and CDR2: SGHAT and FQNNGV. The V end lost 3 bases, the J end lost 5 bases, and 8 bases lay between the germline ends. In nucleotides, the CDR3 is TGTGCCAGCAGCTTTGACACGGATCAGCCCCAGCATTTT. It translates to CASSFDTDQPQHF.

This clonotype has only a few counts. The chain joins TRBV20-1 to TRBJ2-7; D may be TRBD2 (6 bases). The CDR3 runs 11 residues. V was pared by 4 bases and J by 4 bases, with 8 bases between. Germline lookup yields CDR1 DFQATT and CDR2 SNEGSKA (reference sequence). The CDR3 DNA is TGCAGTGCTACCCTAGCGTACGAGCAGTACTTC. It translates to CSATLAYEQYF.

This clonotype was counted only a few times. The chain uses TRBV7-9 and TRBJ2-5; possible D gene TRBD2, 5 bases. Germline V CDR1 and CDR2: SEHNR, FQNEAQ (reference sequence). Trimming took off 5 bases at V and 3 bases at J, with 13 bases between the two ends. CDR3 length: 14 residues. This chain's CDR3 is CASSHRTYEETQYF. DNA of the CDR3: TGTGCCAGCAGCCACCGGACTTACGAAGAGACCCAGTACTTC.

The chain has TRBV12-3 or TRBV12-4 and TRBJ1-2; 7 nucleotides agree with TRBD1. The CDR3 extends over 16 amino acids. The V gene end was trimmed by 6 bases and the J gene end by 1 base; junction bases not matched to a gene: 11. The CDR3 region is CASSPGTARINYGYTF. The CDR3 DNA sequence: TGTGCCAGCAGCCCCGGGACAGCGAGGATTAACTATGGCTACACCTTC.

This clonotype was counted ten times or more. The V call is TRBV5-1, the J call TRBJ2-2, with D perhaps matching TRBD2 (6 bases). Germline loops: CDR1 SGHRS, CDR2 YFSETQ. V shed 2 bases and J shed 2 bases, with 10 bases lying between them. The CDR3 has 15 residues. The CDR3 loop reads CASSLRGLNTGELFF. The CDR3 DNA is TGCGCCAGCAGCTTAAGGGGACTCAACACCGGGGAGCTGTTTTTT.

The chain is built from TRBV5-1 and TRBJ2-1, with D possibly being TRBD2 (5 bases). The CDR3 runs 14 residues. V was pared by 0 bases and J by 8 bases, with 12 bases between. Per the germline V gene, CDR1 is SGHRS and CDR2 is YFSETQ. The CDR3 protein is CASSLGAVRDEQFF. In DNA form, the CDR3 reads TGCGCCAGCAGCTTGGGAGCGGTTCGGGATGAGCAGTTCTTC.

V gene TRBV28 combines with J gene TRBJ2-1; TRBD2 might be the D (6 bases). The V and J ends lost 6 bases and 5 bases respectively, with 17 bases between them. Germline-derived CDR1 and CDR2 are MDHEN and SYDVKM. There are 15 residues in the CDR3. This chain's CDR3 is CASSPTSLSHNEQFF. In DNA, the CDR3 is TGTGCCAGCAGCCCCACTAGCTTGTCGCACAATGAGCAGTTCTTC.

This chain uses TRBV5-1 with TRBJ2-7, with D possibly being TRBD1 or TRBD2 (6 bases each). Germline values: CDR1 SGHRS, CDR2 YFSETQ. This CDR3 has 14 amino acids. V was clipped by 7 bases and J by 0 bases, with 14 bases between them. CDR3 protein: CASRVTGASYEQYF. CDR3 in DNA: TGCGCCAGCCGTGTGACGGGGGCCTCCTACGAGCAGTACTTC.